This T cell receptor (beta chain) originates from a study of cytomegalovirus exposure and HLA in healthy donors. PCR was performed using 60 Vbeta and 13 Jbeta primers. Generated by immunoSEQ multiplex PCR, the TCRdb table keeps only in-frame clones and is missing some. This table has more than 95,000 clones, approximately 80% appearing once. Overall study findings and caveats: In a later analysis, DRB1 alleles had the most associated TCRs; HLA-C alleles the fewest.

With respect to this clone: The antigen is undetermined.

The clonotype comes from a man in his fifties in good health and CMV-seropositive. The sample taken for sequencing was PBMCs.

The CDR3 DNA follows: TGTGCCAGCCAGGGGGCGGGACACAATGAGCAGTTCTTC. Protein sequence: CASQGAGHNEQFF. The rearrangement links TRBV2 to TRBJ2-1, with 8 positions matching TRBD1. With 8 bases clipped from V and 5 bases from J, the junction kept 5 bases outside the gene matches. The CDR3 is made up of 13 amino acids. Germline CDR1 SNHLY, CDR2 FYNNEI.